One sample yielded the 18 T cell receptor beta chains listed below, sequenced in a study of control samples from healthy donors and cancer patients. Sequencing used immunoSEQ multiplex PCR; TCRdb keeps in-frame clones, though not all of them. This sample carries about 180,000 clones, 90% of them seen once, and the ten largest clones take over 1.1%. The material sequenced was blood. All receptors come from a woman in her fifties or sixties in good health.

The CDR3 DNA sequence: TGTGCCAGCAGCTTGGCTAGCGGTTACACCGGGGAGCTGTTTTTT. It encodes CASSLASGYTGELFF. The chain joins TRBV13 to TRBJ2-2, with 7 bases aligning to TRBD2. Trimming removed 3 bases from V and 3 bases from J; junction bases left unmatched: 4. Germline V gives CDR1 PRHDT, CDR2 FYEKMQ (reference sequence). CDR3 length: 15 amino acids.

The chain carries TRBV28 and TRBJ2-7; a possible D gene is TRBD1 (5 bases). V was clipped by 5 bases and J by 5 bases, with 19 bases between them. The V gene's germline CDR1 is MDHEN and CDR2 SYDVKM. The CDR3 is 15 amino acids. The CDR3 sequence: CASSNWATRRDEQYF. The CDR3 coding sequence is TGTGCCAGCAGTAATTGGGCCACTCGCAGGGACGAGCAGTACTTC.

This clone was found a few times. CDR3 bases: TGCGCCAGCAGCCCCATAGTGCTTAGCTCCTACGAGCAGTACTTC. This translates into CASSPIVLSSYEQYF. The V gene is TRBV4-1, the J gene TRBJ2-7; D is ambiguous. In germline, CDR1 is MGHRA, CDR2 YSYEKL. V was cut by 4 bases and J by 0 bases, with 13 bases left in between. The CDR3 contains 15 residues.

The V call is TRBV6-6, the J call TRBJ1-2, with D unresolved. Trimming stripped 4 bases from V and 7 bases from J, with 19 bases between. Germline V gene sequence: CDR1 MNHNY, CDR2 SVGAGI (reference sequence). There are 15 residues in the CDR3. In nucleotides, the CDR3 is TGTGCCAGCAGTTCCAGGAGTAAGGCCCCTTTTGGCTACACCTTC. Protein product: CASSSRSKAPFGYTF.

This chain joins TRBV28 and TRBJ2-1; 7 positions match TRBD2. The V gene end was trimmed by 1 base and the J gene end by 4 bases; junction bases not matched to a gene: 4. Germline loops: CDR1 MDHEN, CDR2 SYDVKM. The CDR3 totals 15 residues. In DNA, the CDR3 is TGTGCCAGCAGTTTATTCGCTAGCGGTTACAATGAGCAGTTCTTC. As protein: CASSLFASGYNEQFF.

The V gene is TRBV28, the J gene TRBJ1-1; possible D gene TRBD1, 6 bases. The V gene lost 7 bases and the J gene lost 5 bases, with 14 bases spanning the gap. The CDR3 is 13 residues long. The V gene's germline CDR1 is MDHEN and CDR2 SYDVKM. The CDR3: CASTQDRSTEAFF. The CDR3 nucleotides read TGTGCCAGCACCCAGGACAGAAGTACTGAAGCTTTCTTT.

The chain carries TRBV5-1 and TRBJ1-6; no reliable D call. Trimming took 6 bases from V and 7 from J, leaving 11 bases between them. The CDR3 is made up of 13 amino acids. CDR1 SGHRS and CDR2 YFSETQ come from the germline V gene. CDR3 residues: CASNPDGNSPLHF. CDR3 DNA sequence: TGCGCCAGCAACCCGGACGGGAATTCACCCCTCCACTTT.

The gene calls are TRBV19 and TRBJ2-7; 11 bases align to TRBD1. This CDR3 has 15 amino acids. Germline-derived CDR1 and CDR2 are LNHDA and SQIVND (reference sequence). V was clipped by 5 bases and J by 4 bases; unmatched bases: 7. The CDR3 loop reads CASSVSGTGGYEQYF. For the CDR3, the DNA is TGTGCCAGTAGTGTATCCGGGACAGGGGGTTACGAGCAGTACTTC. The variable domain in full, completed from reference TRBV19 and TRBJ2-7, reads DGGITQSPKYLFRKEGQNVTLSCEQNLNHDAMYWYRQDPGQGLRLIYYSQIVNDFQKGDIAEGYSVSREKKESFPLTVTSAQKNPTAFYLCASSVSGTGGYEQYFGPGTRLTVT.

The J gene is TRBJ1-4, the V gene TRBV3-1 (or the pseudogene TRBV3-2), with D unresolved. The germline gives CDR1 LGHDT, CDR2 YNNKEL (reference sequence). The CDR3 extends over 14 amino acids. V gave up 3 bases and J gave up 3 bases, with 8 bases separating them. CDR3 in amino acids: CASSQSYANEKLFF. The DNA for the CDR3 is TGTGCCAGCAGCCAGTCTTACGCTAATGAAAAACTGTTTTTT.

The genes are TRBV2 and TRBJ2-7, with 8 bases lining up with TRBD2. Trimming removed 7 bases from V and 3 bases from J; junction bases left unmatched: 14. Germline V gene data show CDR1 as SNHLY and CDR2 as FYNNEI. There are 16 residues in the CDR3. CDR3 nucleotides: TGTGCCAGCAAAAGAGTAGGAACTAGCGGAATCTACGAGCAGTACTTC. Amino acid sequence: CASKRVGTSGIYEQYF.

The CDR3 DNA sequence: TGTGCCAGCAGTTACGACCGGGACAGAGAGGAAAAACTGTTTTTT. Protein: CASSYDRDREEKLFF. The rearrangement links TRBV21-1 to TRBJ1-4; TRBD1 is the table's D call, not checked against the DNA. TRBV21-1 is given as a pseudogene. The CDR3 loop spans 15 amino acids.

The chain couples TRBV2 to TRBJ2-1, with 10 bases matching TRBD2. Germline CDR1 is SNHLY and CDR2 is FYNNEI. V lost 7 bases to trimming and J lost 0 bases; unmatched junction nucleotides: 15. This CDR3 contains 19 residues. The CDR3 loop is CASTFQGTSEFRSYNEQFF. CDR3 DNA sequence: TGTGCCAGCACGTTCCAAGGGACTAGCGAATTTCGCTCCTACAATGAGCAGTTCTTC.

The chain is built from TRBV27 and TRBJ2-1; 10 bases agree with TRBD2. Per the germline V gene, CDR1 is MNHEY and CDR2 is SMNVEV (reference sequence). This CDR3 region has 16 residues. J was trimmed by 7 bases and V by 5 bases; bases with no gene match: 11. The DNA for the CDR3 is TGTGCCAGCAGTCCCCAGCGGGGGGGCCTCGGGAATGAGCAGTTCTTC. Its translation is CASSPQRGGLGNEQFF.

The chain employs TRBV27 and TRBJ2-2; the D gene is possibly TRBD2 (5 bases). This CDR3 has 16 amino acids. Trimming took 2 bases from V and 5 from J, leaving 15 bases between them. Germline V lookup: CDR1 MNHEY, CDR2 SMNVEV (reference sequence). The CDR3 loop reads CASSLDGPGNTGELFF. The CDR3 nucleotides read TGTGCCAGCAGTTTAGACGGTCCCGGGAATACCGGGGAGCTGTTTTTT.

Comment on this clone: Other DNA sequences in this sample translate to the same CDR3. CDR3 loop: CASSLNLNTEAFF. CDR3 coding DNA: TGTGCCAGCAGTTTAAATTTGAACACTGAAGCTTTCTTT. The chain has TRBV28 and TRBJ1-1; D gene unclear. Trimming stripped 2 bases from V and 0 bases from J, with 4 bases between. Germline CDR1 MDHEN, CDR2 SYDVKM. The CDR3 loop spans 13 amino acids. Full variable domain (missing parts from reference TRBV28 and TRBJ1-1): DVKVTQSSRYLVKRTGEKVFLECVQDMDHENMFWYRQDPGLGLRLIYFSYDVKMKEKGDIPEGYSVSREKKERFSLILESASTNQTSMYLCASSLNLNTEAFFGQGTRLTVV.

The chain uses TRBV12-5 and TRBJ2-6; D is unresolved. The CDR3 has 17 amino acids. Trimming cost V 5 bases and J 0 bases, with 14 bases left between them. The V gene's germline CDR1 is LGHNT and CDR2 FRNRAP. CDR3 protein: CASGADAPFSGANVLTF. The CDR3 bases are TGTGCTAGTGGTGCAGATGCGCCATTCTCTGGGGCCAACGTCCTGACTTTC. Combining the CDR3 with reference TRBV12-5 and TRBJ2-6 gives the whole variable domain DARVTQTPRHKVTEMGQEVTMRCQPILGHNTVFWYRQTMMQGLELLAYFRNRAPLDDSGMPKDRFSAEMPDATLATLKIQPSEPRDSAVYFCASGADAPFSGANVLTFGAGSRLTVL.

V and J are TRBV18 and TRBJ1-6; no definite D call. The V end lost 6 bases, the J end lost 0 bases, and 6 bases lay between the germline ends. This CDR3 has 14 amino acids. CDR1 is KGHSH and CDR2 is LQKENI in the germline V gene. CDR3 sequence: CASSPYSYNSPLHF. In DNA, the CDR3 is TGTGCCAGCTCGCCTTACTCCTATAATTCACCCCTCCACTTT.

The CDR3 DNA is TGTGCCAGCAGCTTGGTTCCACAAGAGACCCAGTACTTC. It codes for CASSLVPQETQYF. The rearrangement uses TRBV5-4 and TRBJ2-5; D is ambiguous. V lost 0 bases and J 2 bases, leaving 5 bases between the germline ends. From germline, CDR1 is SGHNT and CDR2 YYREEE (reference sequence). The CDR3 consists of 13 residues.